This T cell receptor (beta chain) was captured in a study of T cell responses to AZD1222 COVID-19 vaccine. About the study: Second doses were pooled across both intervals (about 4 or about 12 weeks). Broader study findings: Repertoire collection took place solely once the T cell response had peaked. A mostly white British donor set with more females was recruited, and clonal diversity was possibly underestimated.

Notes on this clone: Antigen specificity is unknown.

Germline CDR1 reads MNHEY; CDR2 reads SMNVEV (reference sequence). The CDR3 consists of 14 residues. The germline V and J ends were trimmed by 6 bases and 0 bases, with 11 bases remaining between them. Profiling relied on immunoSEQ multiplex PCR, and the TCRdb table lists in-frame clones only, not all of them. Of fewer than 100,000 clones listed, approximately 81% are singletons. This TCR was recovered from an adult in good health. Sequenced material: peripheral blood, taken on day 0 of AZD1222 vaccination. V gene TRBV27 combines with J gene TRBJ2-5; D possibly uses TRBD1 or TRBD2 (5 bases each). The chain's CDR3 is CASRRGRNQETQYF. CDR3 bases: TGTGCCAGCAGGAGGGGACGGAACCAAGAGACCCAGTACTTC.